This T cell receptor (beta chain) was profiled in a study of cytomegalovirus exposure and HLA in healthy donors. This PCR relied on a set of 60 Vbeta primers and 13 Jbeta primers. The table came from immunoSEQ multiplex PCR; TCRdb's copy has only in-frame clones and leaves some out. The table shows 100,000 or so clones, with 55% to 75% occurring only once. V was trimmed by 2 bases and J by 1 base, leaving 8 bases between them. The CDR3 runs 14 residues. Per germline, CDR1 SGHVS and CDR2 FQNEAQ. The sample comprised PBMCs. J is TRBJ1-2 and V is TRBV7-8; D is unresolved. The clonotype originates from a man aged 25-40 years in good health and CMV-seropositive. The CDR3 region is CASSLNILNYGYTF. The CDR3 DNA follows: TGTGCCAGCAGCTTAAACATTCTTAACTATGGCTACACCTTC.